This is a list of T cell receptor beta chains from one sample in a study of CD8 T cells in Susac syndrome. TCRdb analysed the immunoSEQ multiplex PCR reads with MiXCR anew, one entry per CDR3 protein. The sample records about 25,000 distinct CDR3 sequences, 90% to 95% being singletons. The sample comprised CD8+ T cells from PBMCs. The receptors come from a human donor in good health. Each CDR3 is given with its conserved first and last residue. The order of the fields is V gene, D gene, clone size, J gene, CDR3 protein, CDR3 DNA. The D gene is left open where the match is weak. Rows may omit the clone size; those that give it use once, few, many or a size class.

V: TRBV27
D: .
size: .
J: TRBJ2-7
CDR3: CASAQGSTYEQYF
DNA: TGTGCCAGCGCGCAGGGGTCTACCTACGAGCAGTACTTC

V: TRBV13
D: TRBD1
size: .
J: TRBJ1-6
CDR3: CASSLRGTALTSPLHF
DNA: TGTGCCAGCAGCTTAAGAGGGACAGCTCTTACTTCACCCCTCCACTTT

V: TRBV9
D: .
size: .
J: TRBJ1-2
CDR3: CASRETGTYGYTF
DNA: TGTGCCAGCAGGGAAACAGGGACCTATGGCTACACCTTC

V: TRBV5-6
D: .
size: .
J: TRBJ2-6
CDR3: CASSPFTGFLSSGANVLTF
DNA: TGTGCCAGCAGCCCTTTTACAGGGTTCCTAAGCTCTGGGGCCAACGTCCTGACTTTC

V: TRBV11-2
D: .
size: .
J: TRBJ2-1
CDR3: CASSLEWGGAPYNEQFF
DNA: TGTGCCAGCAGCTTAGAGTGGGGCGGGGCCCCTTACAATGAGCAGTTCTTC

V: TRBV19
D: .
size: .
J: TRBJ1-2
CDR3: CASTPVLWLHGYTF
DNA: TGTGCCAGTACTCCTGTCTTATGGTTGCATGGCTACACCTTC

V: TRBV7-2
D: TRBD1
size: .
J: TRBJ1-1
CDR3: CASSPGEGAQKTEAFF
DNA: TGTGCCAGCAGCCCTGGGGAGGGGGCGCAAAAAACTGAAGCTTTCTTT

V: TRBV12-3/TRBV12-4
D: .
size: few
J: TRBJ2-3
CDR3: CASSFNWLGDTQYF
DNA: TGTGCCAGCAGTTTTAACTGGCTGGGAGATACGCAGTATTTT

V: TRBV7-2
D: .
size: .
J: TRBJ2-3
CDR3: CASSLMVKDTQYF
DNA: TGTGCCAGCAGCTTGATGGTCAAAGATACGCAGTATTTT

V: TRBV13
D: .
size: once
J: TRBJ2-3
CDR3: CASSPPMGEVSDTQYF
DNA: TGTGCCAGCAGCCCTCCCATGGGGGAGGTTTCAGATACGCAGTATTTT

V: TRBV4-3
D: TRBD1
size: .
J: TRBJ1-2
CDR3: CASSQESGQGAYTF
DNA: TGCGCCAGCAGCCAAGAGAGCGGACAGGGTGCCTACACCTTC

V: TRBV12-3/TRBV12-4
D: .
size: .
J: TRBJ2-3
CDR3: CASSLISDTQYF
DNA: TGTGCCAGCAGTTTGATCTCAGATACGCAGTATTTT

V: TRBV20-1
D: .
size: .
J: TRBJ1-1
CDR3: CSAKAYTEAFF
DNA: TGCAGTGCCAAGGCTTACACTGAAGCTTTCTTT

V: TRBV6-5
D: .
size: .
J: TRBJ2-3
CDR3: CASSYSGLGEGPDTQYF
DNA: TGTGCCAGCAGTTACTCAGGGCTGGGTGAGGGGCCAGATACGCAGTATTTT

V: TRBV9
D: .
size: once
J: TRBJ1-3
CDR3: CASSAPNGGESWSRNTIYF
DNA: TGTGCCAGCAGCGCACCGAACGGGGGCGAATCTTGGAGTAGAAACACCATATATTTT

V: TRBV7-9
D: .
size: .
J: TRBJ2-7
CDR3: CASSQAPLEGYEQYF
DNA: TGTGCCAGCAGCCAGGCCCCACTAGAAGGCTACGAGCAGTACTTC

V: TRBV27
D: TRBD2
size: .
J: TRBJ2-7
CDR3: CASSSGLVGPYEQYF
DNA: TGTGCCAGCAGTTCCGGACTAGTAGGTCCCTACGAGCAGTACTTC

V: TRBV7-2
D: TRBD1
size: once
J: TRBJ2-7
CDR3: CASSLGGGTGPHEQYF
DNA: TGTGCCAGCAGCTTAGGAGGTGGGACAGGGCCCCACGAGCAGTACTTC

V: TRBV6-2/TRBV6-3
D: .
size: .
J: TRBJ1-5
CDR3: CASSLGGAYNQPQHF
DNA: TGTGCCAGCAGTTTAGGGGGGGCTTACAATCAGCCCCAGCATTTT

V: TRBV10-3
D: .
size: .
J: TRBJ1-4
CDR3: CAISEDNSNEKLFF
DNA: TGTGCCATCAGTGAGGACAATTCTAATGAAAAACTGTTTTTT

V: TRBV3-1
D: TRBD1
size: .
J: TRBJ1-3
CDR3: CASRGTGKTIYF
DNA: TGTGCCAGCAGGGGGACAGGGAAAACCATATATTTT

V: TRBV20-1
D: .
size: .
J: TRBJ2-7
CDR3: CSARGGSYEQYF
DNA: TGCAGTGCTAGGGGAGGCTCCTACGAGCAGTACTTC